A single sample is the source of the 32 T cell receptor beta chains below, sequenced in a study of cytomegalovirus exposure and HLA in healthy donors (TCRdb year 2017). The receptor library was made with the immunoSEQ multiplex PCR assay. The multiplex PCR relied on a mix of 60 forward primers for TCR Vbeta segments and 13 reverse primers for TCR Jbeta segments. Imported from immuneACCESS, the table was reduced by TCRdb to in-frame sequences with V and J called. These copies leave out some clones; in studies compared against another copy, an unresolved V gene accounts for under half, and the cause of the remainder is not known. Across this sample there are 130,000 to 150,000 clones, with 78% seen only once. The ten largest clones add up to around 3.2% of the sample. The material sequenced was PBMCs. All receptors derive from a female donor in good health and CMV-seronegative.

This clone was seen a single time. One end of the junction fails to match germline, which may point to a read error. V and J are TRBV7-9 and TRBJ2-2; D gene unclear. The CDR3 totals 14 residues. Germline V gene data show CDR1 as SEHNR and CDR2 as FQNEAQ (reference sequence). CDR3 coding DNA: TGTTCCAGCAGCTTTAAGGCAGGTGCCGGGGAGCTGTTTTTT. Translating it yields CSSSFKAGAGELFF.

The chain carries TRBV6-1 and TRBJ2-4, with 10 bases lining up with TRBD1. Germline V lookup: CDR1 MNHNS, CDR2 SASEGT. This CDR3 is built from 12 residues. The V gene end was trimmed by 7 bases and the J gene end by 11 bases; junction bases not matched to a gene: 5. The CDR3 protein is CASNRDRGVQYF. The DNA of the CDR3 is TGTGCCAGCAACCGGGACAGGGGAGTTCAGTACTTC.

This clone was seen a handful of times. V gene TRBV2 combines with J gene TRBJ1-4, with 7 bases fitting TRBD1. The CDR3 runs 15 residues. The germline V gene encodes CDR1 SNHLY and CDR2 FYNNEI. The V gene end was trimmed by 3 bases and the J gene end by 7 bases; junction bases not matched to a gene: 8. CDR3 sequence: CASSEFDRDGEKLFF. DNA of the CDR3: TGTGCCAGCAGTGAGTTCGACAGGGATGGTGAAAAACTGTTTTTT.

This rearrangement joins TRBV7-8 to TRBJ2-3; D remains unclear. V was cut by 1 base and J by 3 bases, with 11 bases left in between. The CDR3 sequence is 15 residues long. CDR1 and CDR2 (germline): SGHVS, FQNEAQ. The DNA of the CDR3 is TGTGCCAGCAGCTTAGGGAACAGATGGACAGATACGCAGTATTTT. It translates to CASSLGNRWTDTQYF.

The V call is TRBV5-1, the J call TRBJ2-7, with 11 bases that match TRBD2. J was trimmed by 3 bases and V by 4 bases; bases with no gene match: 6. The CDR3 runs to 15 residues. CDR1 and CDR2 from the germline V gene are SGHRS and YFSETQ. In nucleotides, the CDR3 is TGCGCCAGCAGCCCCGGACTAGCGGGCCTCTACGAGCAGTACTTC. Translation gives CASSPGLAGLYEQYF.

This sequence joins TRBV6-6 and TRBJ2-7, with TRBD1 as a possible D gene (6 bases). Trimming took 5 bases from V and 3 from J, leaving 11 bases between them. Germline lookup yields CDR1 MNHNY and CDR2 SVGAGI (reference sequence). This CDR3 is built from 13 residues. The CDR3 DNA reads TGTGCCAGCAGTGTCACAGGGCTCTACGAGCAGTACTTC. It yields the protein CASSVTGLYEQYF.

The chain combines TRBV5-1 with TRBJ2-2, with 9 bases that match TRBD1. V lost 3 bases and J lost 5; bases outside the gene matches: 8. This CDR3 has 16 residues. Germline-derived CDR1 and CDR2 are SGHRS and YFSETQ. The CDR3 bases are TGCGCCAGCAGCTCCACGGGACAGGGACGGACCGGGGAGCTGTTTTTT. Translation gives CASSSTGQGRTGELFF.

This clone is a singleton in its sample. The rearrangement uses TRBV18 and TRBJ1-1, with a weak D call TRBD1 (6 bases). V dropped 2 bases and J dropped 5 bases, with 18 bases sitting between them. Per the germline V gene, CDR1 is KGHSH and CDR2 is LQKENI. The CDR3 contains 16 residues. The CDR3 DNA reads TGTGCCAGCTCACCATCTTTCGGGGGGCGTGGAACTGAAGCTTTCTTT. Encoded protein: CASSPSFGGRGTEAFF.

This clone was recorded at least ten times. The chain employs TRBV6-4 and TRBJ1-5, with D uncertain. Germline CDR1 is MRHNA and CDR2 is SNTAGT. Trimming left V 5 bases short and J 0 bases short, with 5 bases between. The CDR3 runs to 13 residues. CDR3 bases: TGTGCCAGCAGTCCAGATAGCAATCAGCCCCAGCATTTT. This codes for CASSPDSNQPQHF.

The rearrangement uses TRBV7-2 and TRBJ1-5, with a tentative D call TRBD1 (6 bases). Germline CDR1 and CDR2: SGHTA and FQGNSA. CDR3 size: 13 residues. The ends were cut back, 6 bases at V and 5 bases at J, with 11 bases in the middle. Here the CDR3 DNA reads TGTGCCAGCAGATCAGGGGTGTATCAGCCCCAGCATTTT. Amino acids: CASRSGVYQPQHF.

This clone was seen once. This chain joins TRBV28 and TRBJ2-4; 7 positions match TRBD1. Germline CDR1 MDHEN, CDR2 SYDVKM. CDR3 length: 16 residues. The V gene end was trimmed by 4 bases and the J gene end by 0 bases; junction bases not matched to a gene: 6. The DNA for the CDR3 is TGTGCCAGCAGTTCGGACAGGTTTATAGCCAAAAACATTCAGTACTTC. This codes for CASSSDRFIAKNIQYF.

V gene TRBV5-1 combines with J gene TRBJ2-5; the D gene is possibly TRBD2 (5 bases). The germline V gene encodes CDR1 SGHRS and CDR2 YFSETQ. The CDR3 has 16 residues. Trimming took off 4 bases at V and 2 bases at J, with 18 bases between the two ends. The CDR3 nucleotides are TGCGCCAGCAGCCCCACGGGAAGGAGGTTTCAAGAGACCCAGTACTTC. Protein: CASSPTGRRFQETQYF.

The V and J genes are TRBV2 and TRBJ2-2; a weak D match, TRBD1 (6 bases). The CDR3 length is 14 residues. V was cut by 5 bases and J by 2 bases, with 9 bases left in between. Germline assignment: CDR1 SNHLY and CDR2 FYNNEI. DNA of the CDR3: TGTGCCAGCAGTTTCAGGGGAAACACCGGGGAGCTGTTTTTT. This encodes CASSFRGNTGELFF. The full variable domain, in which reference TRBV2 and TRBJ2-2 provide the parts outside the CDR3, is EPEVTQTPSHQVTQMGQEVILRCVPISNHLYFYWYRQILGQKVEFLVSFYNNEISEKSEIFDDQFSVERPDGSNFTLKIRSTKLEDSAMYFCASSFRGNTGELFFGEGSRLTVL.

The V call is TRBV18, the J call TRBJ1-6; D gene ambiguous. Germline V gene sequence: CDR1 KGHSH, CDR2 LQKENI. The CDR3 extends over 13 amino acids. Trimming took off 4 bases at V and 5 bases at J, with 6 bases between the two ends. The CDR3 nucleotides read TGTGCCAGCTCACTGTCGGATAATTCACCCCTCCACTTT. Translated: CASSLSDNSPLHF.

This chain links TRBV4-3 with TRBJ1-2; 9 bases align to TRBD1. Trimming cost V 0 bases and J 3 bases; bases outside gene matches: 17. Germline CDR1 LGHNA, CDR2 YSLEER. The CDR3 consists of 20 residues. The CDR3 sequence: CASSQDLLGTGRSLDYGYTF. The CDR3 DNA reads TGCGCCAGCAGCCAAGATCTCTTGGGGACAGGGCGCTCCCTGGACTATGGCTACACCTTC.

This clone was seen just once. In DNA, the CDR3 is TGTGCCACCAGCAGACAGGGCTCTAACTATGGCTACACCTTC. Translating gives CATSRQGSNYGYTF. V usage is TRBV15 and J usage is TRBJ1-2; perhaps TRBD1 as D (5 bases). V was pared by 2 bases and J by 0 bases, with 7 bases between. In germline, CDR1 is LNHNV, CDR2 YYDKDF (reference sequence). This CDR3 is 14 amino acids long.

This clone was picked up a small number of times. The chain links TRBV6-1 to TRBJ1-5, with D possibly being TRBD1 (6 bases). Trimming removed 4 bases at V and 11 bases at J, with 21 bases between. The CDR3 covers 15 residues. Germline assignment: CDR1 MNHNS and CDR2 SASEGT. The CDR3 region is CASSVTGRGGSAQHF. The CDR3 DNA sequence: TGTGCCAGCAGTGTCACAGGGAGGGGTGGATCAGCCCAGCATTTT.

The chain is built from TRBV28 and TRBJ2-1; possible D gene TRBD2, 6 bases. V dropped 2 bases and J dropped 6 bases, with 14 bases sitting between them. The CDR3 loop spans 15 amino acids. From germline, CDR1 is MDHEN and CDR2 SYDVKM. The CDR3 is CASSLVGRRGNEQFF. CDR3 sequence (DNA): TGTGCCAGCAGTTTAGTCGGGAGAAGGGGCAATGAGCAGTTCTTC.

This clone was detected once. The rearrangement joins TRBV7-2 to TRBJ1-1; D remains ambiguous. V was trimmed by 1 base and J by 2 bases, leaving 23 bases between them. The CDR3 has 19 residues. The germline CDR1 and CDR2 sequences are SGHTA and FQGNSA. The CDR3 DNA follows: TGTGCCAGCAGCTTAGGGTCCCCTGGGCGGAGGACCTTAAACACTGAAGCTTTCTTT. Translating it yields CASSLGSPGRRTLNTEAFF.

This rearrangement joins TRBV27 to TRBJ2-7, with D possibly TRBD2 on 5 matching bases. With 4 bases removed from V and 5 bases from J, the gap between germline ends came to 15 bases. The germline gives CDR1 MNHEY, CDR2 SMNVEV (reference sequence). This CDR3 has 14 amino acids. CDR3 sequence: CASSSEVRAHEQYF. CDR3 coding DNA: TGTGCCAGCAGTTCCGAGGTGAGGGCCCACGAGCAGTACTTC.

V and J are TRBV5-1 and TRBJ2-5, with 10 positions matching TRBD1. This CDR3 contains 14 residues. In germline, CDR1 is SGHRS, CDR2 YFSETQ. The V segment lost 5 bases and the J segment 1 base; nucleotides outside the gene matches: 2. CDR3 in amino acids: CASRGDRGQETQYF. The DNA for the CDR3 is TGCGCCAGCAGGGGGGACAGGGGCCAAGAGACCCAGTACTTC.

The chain uses TRBV7-5 and TRBJ2-7; the tabulated D call, TRBD2, remains unverified against the DNA. TRBV7-5 is a documented pseudogene. The CDR3 is 15 amino acids. CDR3 amino acids: CARSLNGSLVYEQYF. The CDR3 DNA follows: TGTGCCAGAAGCTTAAACGGTAGTTTGGTCTACGAGCAGTACTTC.

The chain uses TRBV28 and TRBJ2-7; the match to TRBD2 covers 7 bases. Losses at the gene ends were 5 bases for V and 7 bases for J; bases not matched to a gene: 11. CDR1 and CDR2 from the germline V gene are MDHEN and SYDVKM. CDR3 length: 14 residues. In DNA, the CDR3 is TGTGCCAGCAGTGAAGGAACTAGCGCGGGTGAGCAGTACTTC. Translation gives CASSEGTSAGEQYF.

This chain joins TRBV5-1 and TRBJ2-1; 12 bases are a match to TRBD2. Losses at the gene ends were 1 base for V and 8 bases for J; bases not matched to a gene: 7. From germline, CDR1 is SGHRS and CDR2 YFSETQ. The CDR3 is 16 amino acids. The CDR3 DNA is TGCGCCAGCAGCTTGACGACTAGCGGGAGTTCGCATGAGCAGTTCTTC. Amino acids: CASSLTTSGSSHEQFF.

Comments on this clone: One junction end disagrees with the germline gene, perhaps due to a read error. This rearrangement joins TRBV23-1 to TRBJ1-2, with D perhaps matching TRBD1 (6 bases). TRBV23-1 is sorted into the ORF group, with uncertain function. The CDR3 is made up of 12 amino acids. CDR3 amino acids: CASPGHDYGYPF. CDR3 coding DNA: TGCGCCAGCCCGGGACACGACTATGGCTACCCCTTC.

The CDR3 loop reads CASSLFSGSTGELFF. The CDR3 nucleotides read TGTGCCAGCAGTTTATTTTCCGGGAGCACCGGGGAGCTGTTTTTT. The rearrangement joins TRBV27 to TRBJ2-2; D possibly corresponds to TRBD2 (6 bases). Per germline, CDR1 MNHEY and CDR2 SMNVEV (reference sequence). The CDR3 has 15 residues. V lost 1 base, J lost 4 bases, and 10 bases lay in between.

In DNA, the CDR3 is TGTGCCTGGAGTAGAGTAGCGGAGGGGTGGGATACGCAGTATTTT. Amino acids: CAWSRVAEGWDTQYF. The chain couples TRBV30 to TRBJ2-3, with a weak D call TRBD2 (6 bases). Germline V gene lookup returns CDR1 GTSNPN and CDR2 SVGIG (reference sequence). This CDR3 is built from 15 residues. Trimming pared 2 bases from V and 6 bases from J, leaving 18 bases between.

The J gene is TRBJ2-1, the V gene TRBV5-1; TRBD2 agrees at 14 bases. The germline V gene has CDR1 SGHRS and CDR2 YFSETQ. With 1 base clipped from V and 8 bases from J, the junction kept 8 bases outside the gene matches. This CDR3 comprises 17 residues. CDR3 sequence reads: CASSLTIRLAGGDEQFF. In DNA, the CDR3 is TGCGCCAGCAGCTTGACCATTCGACTAGCGGGGGGGGATGAGCAGTTCTTC.

The chain is built from TRBV5-1 and TRBJ2-3; 7 bases are a match to TRBD1. CDR1 and CDR2 from the germline V gene are SGHRS and YFSETQ. This CDR3 region has 13 residues. V shed 3 bases and J 6 bases; nucleotides not matched to a gene: 4. This chain's CDR3 is CASSSTGIDTQYF. In DNA form, the CDR3 reads TGCGCCAGCAGCTCGACAGGGATCGATACGCAGTATTTT. The whole variable domain, remainder taken from reference TRBV5-1 and TRBJ2-3, is KAGVTQTPRYLIKTRGQQVTLSCSPISGHRSVSWYQQTPGQGLQFLFEYFSETQRNKGNFPGRFSGRQFSNSRSEMNVSTLELGDSALYLCASSSTGIDTQYFGPGTRLTVL.

The V gene is TRBV29-1, the J gene TRBJ2-5; the match to TRBD2 covers 8 bases. The J call may be in error: the DNA end matches TRBJ2-7 better. The CDR3 is made up of 13 amino acids. Germline CDR1 SQVTM, CDR2 ANQGSEA. The CDR3 DNA sequence: TGCAGCGTTTTAGCGGGACTGACCTACGAGCAGTACTTC. Protein product: CSVLAGLTYEQYF.

The chain combines TRBV30 with TRBJ2-7; 11 bases are shared with TRBD1. With V trimmed by 2 bases and J by 2 bases, 5 bases remained unmatched. Looked up from germline, CDR1 is GTSNPN and CDR2 is SVGIG (reference sequence). The CDR3 spans 15 residues. CDR3 sequence (DNA): TGTGCCTGGAGTTCACCGGGACAGGGGGCCTACGAGCAGTACTTC. Translation: CAWSSPGQGAYEQYF.

Worth noting for this clone: In the same sample, other DNA sequences code for this CDR3. The chain is built from TRBV6-1 and TRBJ1-4, with TRBD1 as a possible D gene (5 bases). Germline CDR1 is MNHNS and CDR2 is SASEGT. V shed 3 bases and J shed 11 bases, with 22 bases lying between them. This CDR3 has 16 residues. This CDR3 is CASSDQPGTFAGKLFF. CDR3 sequence (DNA): TGTGCCAGCAGTGACCAACCCGGGACTTTCGCGGGGAAACTGTTTTTT.